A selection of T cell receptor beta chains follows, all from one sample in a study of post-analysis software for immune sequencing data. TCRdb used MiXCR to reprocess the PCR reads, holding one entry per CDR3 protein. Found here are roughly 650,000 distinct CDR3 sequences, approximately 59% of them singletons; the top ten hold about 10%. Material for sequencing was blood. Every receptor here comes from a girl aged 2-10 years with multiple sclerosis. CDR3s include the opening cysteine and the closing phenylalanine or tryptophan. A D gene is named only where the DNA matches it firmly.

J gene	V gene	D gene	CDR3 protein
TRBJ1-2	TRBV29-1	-	CSVDYRVDGYTF
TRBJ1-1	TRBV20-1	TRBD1	CSARDLGRQGGVRTEAFF
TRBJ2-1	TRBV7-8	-	CASSFSPDNNEQFF
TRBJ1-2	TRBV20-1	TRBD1	CSARDLGQNNYGYTF
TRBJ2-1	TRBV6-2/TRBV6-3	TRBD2	CASSSGLAGYSSYNEQFF
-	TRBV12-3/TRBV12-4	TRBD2	CASSFEREITYEQYF
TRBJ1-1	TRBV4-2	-	CASSQDQRGSGAFF
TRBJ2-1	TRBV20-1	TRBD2	CSARVAGRINNEQFF
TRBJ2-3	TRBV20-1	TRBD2	CSARDLSGGPGTQYF
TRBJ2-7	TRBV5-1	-	CASSLDGVYEQYF
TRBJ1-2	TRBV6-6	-	CASSYGAGIHGYTF
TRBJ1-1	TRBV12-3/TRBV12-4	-	CASSLVPNMMNTEAFF
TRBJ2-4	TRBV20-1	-	CSATGVTKNIQYF
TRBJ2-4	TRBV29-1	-	CSVSQAQDIQYF
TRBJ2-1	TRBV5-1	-	CASSSRLGGDRNEQFF
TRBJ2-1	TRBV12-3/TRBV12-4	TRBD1	CATTPGQGAIGSYNEQFF
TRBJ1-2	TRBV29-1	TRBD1	CSVTQTGGGYTF
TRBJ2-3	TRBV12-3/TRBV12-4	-	CTSLRADTQYF
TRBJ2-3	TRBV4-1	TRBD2	CASSQPPGLAGGFADTQYF
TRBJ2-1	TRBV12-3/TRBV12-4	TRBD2	CASSFPTSGLASYNEQFF
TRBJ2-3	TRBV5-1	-	CASSSTRTDTQYF
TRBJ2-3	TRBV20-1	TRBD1	CSARGQGARTDMQYF
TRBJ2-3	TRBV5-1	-	CASSLVGGLDTQYF
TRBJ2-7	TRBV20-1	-	CSARDFGRDEQYF
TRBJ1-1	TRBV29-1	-	CSVEDRFFRAGSTFF
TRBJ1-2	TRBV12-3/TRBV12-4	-	CASSLPGNYGYTF
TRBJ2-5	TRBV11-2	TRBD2	CASSPSGSGEETQYF
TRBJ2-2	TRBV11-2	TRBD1	CASSLDFQGVGELFF
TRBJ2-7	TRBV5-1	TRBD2	CASSLELAGSYEQYF
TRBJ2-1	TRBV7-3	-	CASSLSRLAPQFF
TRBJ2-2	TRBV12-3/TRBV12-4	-	CASSFLETNTGELFF
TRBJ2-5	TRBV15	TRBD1	CATSRDLGQGYQETQYF
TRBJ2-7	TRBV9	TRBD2	CASSPSGNSYEQYF
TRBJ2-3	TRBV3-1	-	CASSQGTYTDTQYF
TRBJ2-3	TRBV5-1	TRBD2	CASSLVPSGTSTDTQYF
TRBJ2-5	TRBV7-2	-	CASSAGLHQETQYF
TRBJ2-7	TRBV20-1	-	CSARDVGRAYEQYF
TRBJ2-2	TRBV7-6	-	CASSQTGSANTGELFF
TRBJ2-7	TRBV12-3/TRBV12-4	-	CASSLAEQVVSYEQYF
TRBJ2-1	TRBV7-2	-	CASSSRLGYEQFF
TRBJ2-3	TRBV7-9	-	CASSLEGYWDTQYF
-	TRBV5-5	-	CASSLPNWDTLPETQYF
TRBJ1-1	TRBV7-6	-	CASSLRGAGMNTEAFF
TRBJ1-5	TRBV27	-	CASSSRLGVYSNQPQHF
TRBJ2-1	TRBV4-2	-	CASSQNTYNEQFF
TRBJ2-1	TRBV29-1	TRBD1	CSVDLFIEGANEQFF
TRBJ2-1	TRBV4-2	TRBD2	CASSQGAASGGVFF
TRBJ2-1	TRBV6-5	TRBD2	CASSRGRGYNEQFF
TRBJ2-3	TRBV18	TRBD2	CASSPSGSPDTQYF